The clone carrying this T cell receptor (beta chain) qualifies as large. The V and J ends lost 3 bases and 1 base, in that order; junction bases with no gene match: 7. The germline CDR1 and CDR2 sequences are SGDLS and YYNGEE. The CDR3 loop spans 15 amino acids. The data were taken from a study of control samples from healthy donors and cancer patients. Some clones are missing from TCRdb's copy, which holds only in-frame ones; the method was immunoSEQ multiplex PCR. The sample yields around 30,000 clones, just over 90% seen once. The V gene is TRBV9, the J gene TRBJ2-7; 7 nucleotides match TRBD2. The sample was PBMCs. The TCR comes from a man in his fifties with lung cancer. The CDR3 region has the DNA TGTGCCAGCAGCGCCGGAGCGGGGCCATCCTACGAGCAGTACTTC. Protein: CASSAGAGPSYEQYF.